Listed below are T cell receptor beta chains from one sample, sequenced in a study of long-term antiretroviral therapy in people with HIV. Assay: immunoSEQ multiplex PCR; the TCRdb copy retains only in-frame clones and omits some. The table includes 13,000 to 15,000 clones, around 80% detected once. The material sequenced was unsorted PBMCs, taken 3.1 years after starting antiretroviral therapy. All receptors come from a man in his forties with HIV. Both conserved end residues are part of each CDR3. Fields, in order: CDR3 protein, CDR3 DNA, clone size, D gene, J gene, V gene. A D gene is named only where the DNA matches it firmly. Part of the rows lack a size; the others show once, few, many or a class for expanded clones.

CASSPDGHNEQFF | TGTGCCAGCAGCCCCGACGGCCACAATGAGCAGTTCTTC | few | NA | TRBJ2-1 | TRBV7-9
CATSGWVAANEKLFF | TGTGCCACCTCCGGTTGGGTGGCGGCTAATGAAAAACTGTTTTTT | NA | NA | TRBJ1-4 | TRBV19
CASSNLTGLAGTEAFF | TGTGCCAGCAGTAACCTTACGGGCCTCGCCGGGACTGAAGCTTTCTTT | NA | NA | TRBJ1-1 | TRBV27
CASSPPPGHLYEQYF | TGTGCCAGCAGTCCTCCTCCGGGGCACCTCTACGAGCAGTACTTC | NA | NA | TRBJ2-7 | TRBV27
CASSEGLGGGYGYTF | TGCGCCAGCAGTGAGGGTTTAGGGGGCGGATATGGCTACACCTTC | NA | TRBD1 | TRBJ1-2 | TRBV10-2
CASSLVATGTEAFF | TGTGCCAGCAGTTTGGTAGCAACGGGCACTGAAGCTTTCTTT | NA | NA | TRBJ1-1 | TRBV27
CASSNRQGSTDTQYF | TGTGCCAGTAGTAATAGACAGGGGAGCACAGATACGCAGTATTTT | NA | TRBD1 | TRBJ2-3 | TRBV19
CASSRTGGIGNEQYF | TGTGCCAGCAGTCGGACAGGGGGCATCGGAAACGAGCAGTACTTC | NA | TRBD1 | TRBJ2-7 | TRBV6-5
CAGSGGASASYEQYF | TGTGCCGGTAGCGGGGGGGCCTCAGCATCCTACGAGCAGTACTTC | NA | TRBD2 | TRBJ2-7 | TRBV30
CASSDDSLKNIQYF | TGTGCCAGCAGTGACGACAGCCTTAAAAACATTCAGTACTTC | few | NA | TRBJ2-4 | TRBV2
CASSPPGGGETQYF | TGCGCCAGCAGTCCGCCCGGGGGGGGAGAGACCCAGTACTTC | NA | TRBD2 | TRBJ2-5 | TRBV5-1
CASSQARLNTEAFF | TGCGCCAGCAGCCAAGCCAGGCTGAACACTGAAGCTTTCTTT | NA | NA | TRBJ1-1 | TRBV4-1
CASSLGAGGGEQYF | TGTGCCAGCAGCTTAGGCGCGGGGGGAGGCGAGCAGTACTTC | NA | TRBD2 | TRBJ2-7 | TRBV11-3
CASSLGQNSYEQYF | TGCGCCAGCAGCTTAGGGCAGAACTCCTACGAGCAGTACTTC | NA | NA | TRBJ2-7 | TRBV5-1
CASSGPPVGGEQYF | TGTGCCAGCAGCGGACCCCCGGTGGGGGGCGAGCAGTACTTC | NA | NA | TRBJ2-7 | TRBV9
CASSSPGTGLHEQFF | TGCGCCAGCAGTTCACCCGGGACAGGGCTTCATGAGCAGTTCTTC | NA | TRBD1 | TRBJ2-1 | TRBV5-1
CASSLPWDRGYGYTF | TGTGCCAGCAGCTTACCTTGGGACAGGGGATATGGCTACACCTTC | NA | TRBD1 | TRBJ1-2 | TRBV7-9
CASSPGQVLLYEQYF | TGTGCCAGCAGCCCAGGACAGGTCCTACTCTACGAGCAGTACTTC | few | TRBD1 | TRBJ2-7 | TRBV7-2
CASSKSSGGVSSTDTQYF | TGTGCCAGTAGTAAATCCTCCGGAGGCGTATCTAGCACAGATACGCAGTATTTT | once | NA | TRBJ2-3 | TRBV19
CASSHRDAIYF | TGCGCCAGCAGCCACCGGGACGCCATTTACTTC | NA | NA | TRBJ2-7 | TRBV4-1
CASSPSAGYNEQFF | TGTGCCAGCTCACCATCGGCAGGGTACAATGAGCAGTTCTTC | NA | NA | TRBJ2-1 | TRBV18
CASSGGGYIQYF | TGCGCCAGTAGCGGGGGGGGGTACATTCAGTACTTC | NA | TRBD2 | TRBJ2-4 | TRBV5-1
CASSYLSGDGQPQHF | TGTGCCAGCAGTTACTTATCAGGGGACGGTCAGCCCCAGCATTTT | NA | NA | TRBJ1-5 | TRBV6-6
CASSDRPGARGLYGYTF | TGTGCCAGCAGTGATAGACCGGGAGCCAGGGGTCTCTATGGCTACACCTTC | few | NA | TRBJ1-2 | TRBV6-1
CASSHPGTVLSYSNQPQHF | TGTGCCAGTAGCCACCCAGGGACAGTCCTGTCGTATAGCAATCAGCCCCAGCATTTT | NA | TRBD1 | TRBJ1-5 | TRBV19
CSALGSNSYEQYF | TGCAGCGCCCTCGGGTCCAACTCCTACGAGCAGTACTTC | few | NA | TRBJ2-7 | TRBV29-1
CASSGGVNTEAFF | TGTGCCAGCAGCGGGGGGGTAAACACTGAAGCTTTCTTT | medium-sized | NA | TRBJ1-1 | TRBV9
CAISESRGGARETQYF | TGTGCCATCAGTGAGTCAAGGGGGGGGGCCAGAGAGACCCAGTACTTC | NA | NA | TRBJ2-5 | TRBV10-3
CASSLEGWQDTQYF | TGTGCCAGCAGCTTGGAAGGGTGGCAAGATACGCAGTATTTT | NA | NA | TRBJ2-3 | TRBV5-4
CASSLMDRSTDTQYF | TGTGCCAGCAGCTTAATGGACAGGTCCACAGATACGCAGTATTTT | NA | TRBD1 | TRBJ2-3 | TRBV11-2
CASSLQPGQGFEQYF | TGCGCCAGCAGCCTCCAACCGGGACAGGGTTTCGAGCAGTACTTC | NA | TRBD1 | TRBJ2-7 | TRBV4-1
CASSYSTGRETQYF | TGTGCCAGCAGTTACTCGACAGGGCGAGAGACCCAGTACTTC | NA | TRBD1 | TRBJ2-5 | TRBV6-5
CASSSGTGYTGELFF | TGTGCCAGCAGCTCCGGGACAGGGTATACCGGGGAGCTGTTTTTT | NA | TRBD1 | TRBJ2-2 | TRBV11-2
CSVSGPSVNTEAFF | TGCAGCGTGTCAGGGCCGAGTGTGAACACTGAAGCTTTCTTT | NA | NA | TRBJ1-1 | TRBV29-1
CASSSGGGPFYEQYF | TGTGCCAGCAGCTCCGGGGGGGGGCCATTCTACGAGCAGTACTTC | once | TRBD2 | TRBJ2-7 | TRBV7-9
CASSLYLTKYQETQYF | TGCGCCAGCAGCCTATATCTCACAAAGTACCAAGAGACCCAGTACTTC | NA | NA | TRBJ2-5 | TRBV4-1
CASSPPGGPGDEQFF | TGTGCCAGCTCACCACCGGGCGGCCCGGGGGATGAGCAGTTCTTC | NA | NA | TRBJ2-1 | TRBV18
CASSSGQDVGNQPQHF | TGTGCCAGCAGCTCCGGACAGGACGTCGGCAATCAGCCCCAGCATTTT | NA | TRBD1 | TRBJ1-5 | TRBV7-9
CASSRDTANYGYTF | TGTGCCAGCAGCCGGGACACAGCTAACTATGGCTACACCTTC | few | NA | TRBJ1-2 | TRBV11-2
CASSEAEFPPLHF | TGTGCCAGCAGTGAAGCAGAGTTTCCACCCCTCCACTTT | few | NA | TRBJ1-6 | TRBV6-1
CASEGTGAPGQFF | TGTGCTAGTGAGGGGACAGGGGCCCCTGGGCAGTTCTTC | NA | TRBD1 | TRBJ2-1 | TRBV12-5
CASSRTGTATNYGYTF | TGCGCCAGCAGCCGAACCGGGACAGCGACGAACTATGGCTACACCTTC | NA | TRBD1 | TRBJ1-2 | TRBV5-1
CASSPGLAAQYF | TGTGCCAGCAGCCCTGGACTAGCCGCCCAGTACTTC | medium-sized | TRBD2 | TRBJ2-5 | TRBV7-9
CASSLGTGDTEAFF | TGTGCCAGCAGCTTGGGGACAGGGGACACTGAAGCTTTCTTT | once | TRBD1 | TRBJ1-1 | TRBV5-4
CASSLDGVMDYGYTF | TGCGCCAGCAGCTTGGACGGCGTCATGGACTATGGCTACACCTTC | once | NA | TRBJ1-2 | TRBV5-1
CSVEGVAGVTDTQYF | TGCAGCGTTGAAGGGGTAGCGGGGGTCACAGATACGCAGTATTTT | NA | TRBD2 | TRBJ2-3 | TRBV29-1
CASSLRTLTPGELFF | TGCGCCAGCAGCTTGCGTACTCTTACCCCCGGGGAGCTGTTTTTT | NA | NA | TRBJ2-2 | TRBV5-1
CATSREAGNTGELFF | TGTGCCACCAGCAGAGAGGCAGGGAACACCGGGGAGCTGTTTTTT | few | NA | TRBJ2-2 | TRBV15
CASSLGDRGGEKLFF | TGTGCCAGCAGCTTAGGTGACAGGGGTGGAGAAAAACTGTTTTTT | NA | TRBD1 | TRBJ1-4 | TRBV7-9
CAISDPLGGLNSPLHF | TGTGCCATCAGTGACCCTTTAGGGGGTCTCAATTCACCCCTCCACTTT | NA | NA | TRBJ1-6 | TRBV10-3
CASSSGQGSTEAFF | TGTGCCAGCAGCTCAGGACAGGGGAGCACTGAAGCTTTCTTT | NA | TRBD1 | TRBJ1-1 | TRBV5-4
CASSGTGNYHGYTF | TGTGCCAGCAGCGGAACAGGGAACTACCATGGCTACACCTTC | NA | NA | TRBJ1-2 | TRBV9
CASSLQGYNSPLHF | TGTGCCAGCAGCTTACAGGGTTATAATTCACCCCTCCACTTT | once | NA | TRBJ1-6 | TRBV5-6
CASRSDYEQYF | TGTGCCAGCAGATCCGACTACGAGCAGTACTTC | NA | NA | TRBJ2-7 | TRBV5-4
CASSLNADSYNEQFF | TGTGCCAGCAGCTTAAACGCTGACTCCTACAATGAGCAGTTCTTC | NA | NA | TRBJ2-1 | TRBV7-7
CASSFTGETEAFF | TGTGCCAGCAGTTTCACAGGGGAGACTGAAGCTTTCTTT | NA | TRBD1 | TRBJ1-1 | TRBV6-1
CASSLRGDRAGANVLTF | TGTGCCAGCTCGCTAAGGGGAGACAGGGCCGGGGCCAACGTCCTGACTTTC | NA | TRBD1 | TRBJ2-6 | TRBV18